The following is a T cell receptor beta chain sequence with its context. The sample is drawn from a study of blood T cell repertoires in COVID-19. For the study at large: From the United States, Italy and Spain came samples of acute and convalescent COVID-19. Sample material is recorded as cDNA or gDNA derived from T cells, B-cell-depleted T cells, or PBMCs.

Recruitment covered 20 to 25 US areas and drew participants whose ages spanned roughly 18 to 100 years. All recovered Cohort 3 donors got two negative PCRs, got clearance, or saw symptom resolution. This CDR3 spans 13 amino acids. V lost 5 bases and J 2 bases, leaving 10 bases between the germline ends. The V gene's germline CDR1 is SGHDN and CDR2 FVKESK. The repertoire was sequenced with immunoSEQ multiplex PCR; TCRdb's copy has only in-frame clones and lacks some. Of more than 400,000 clones listed, roughly 87% are singletons. This receptor was taken from a woman aged 18-29 years who had recovered from COVID-19. V usage is TRBV14 and J usage is TRBJ2-7; the D gene is possibly TRBD1 (6 bases). What was sequenced was PBMCs or T cells enriched from blood (not recorded which). CDR3 amino acids: CASSSGATYEQYF. The CDR3 DNA reads as TGTGCCAGCAGCTCAGGGGCCACCTACGAGCAGTACTTC. The variable domain in full, completed from reference TRBV14 and TRBJ2-7, reads EAGVTQFPSHSVIEKGQTVTLRCDPISGHDNLYWYRRVMGKEIKFLLHFVKESKQDESGMPNNRFLAERTGGTYSTLKVQPAELEDSGVYFCASSSGATYEQYFGPGTRLTVT.